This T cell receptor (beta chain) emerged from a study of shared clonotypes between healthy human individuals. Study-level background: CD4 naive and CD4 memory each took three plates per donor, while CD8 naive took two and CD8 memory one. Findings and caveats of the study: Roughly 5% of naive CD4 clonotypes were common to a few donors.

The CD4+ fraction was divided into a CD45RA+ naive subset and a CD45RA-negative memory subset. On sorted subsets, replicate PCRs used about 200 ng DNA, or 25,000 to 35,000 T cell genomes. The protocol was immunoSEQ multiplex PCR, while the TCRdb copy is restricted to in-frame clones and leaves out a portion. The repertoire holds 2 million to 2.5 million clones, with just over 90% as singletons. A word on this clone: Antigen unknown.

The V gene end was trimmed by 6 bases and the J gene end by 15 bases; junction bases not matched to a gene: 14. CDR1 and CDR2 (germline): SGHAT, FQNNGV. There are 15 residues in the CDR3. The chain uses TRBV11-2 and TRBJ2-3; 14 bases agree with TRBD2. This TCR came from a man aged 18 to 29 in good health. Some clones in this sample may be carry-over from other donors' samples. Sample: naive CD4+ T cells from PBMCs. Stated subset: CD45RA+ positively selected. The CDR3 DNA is TGTGCCAGCAGGTCCTCCGGGACTAGCGGGAGAAATGTTTATTTT. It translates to CASRSSGTSGRNVYF.